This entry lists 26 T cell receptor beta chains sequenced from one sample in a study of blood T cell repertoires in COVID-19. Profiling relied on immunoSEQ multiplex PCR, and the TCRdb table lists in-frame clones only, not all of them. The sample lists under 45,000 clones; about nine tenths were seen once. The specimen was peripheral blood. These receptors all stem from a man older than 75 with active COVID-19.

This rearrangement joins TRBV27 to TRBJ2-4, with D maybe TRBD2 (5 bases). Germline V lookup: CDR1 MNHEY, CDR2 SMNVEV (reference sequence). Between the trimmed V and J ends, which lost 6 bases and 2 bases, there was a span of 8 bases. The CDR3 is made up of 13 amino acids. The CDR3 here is CASSGVTKNIQYF. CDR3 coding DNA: TGTGCCAGCAGCGGGGTAACCAAAAACATTCAGTACTTC.

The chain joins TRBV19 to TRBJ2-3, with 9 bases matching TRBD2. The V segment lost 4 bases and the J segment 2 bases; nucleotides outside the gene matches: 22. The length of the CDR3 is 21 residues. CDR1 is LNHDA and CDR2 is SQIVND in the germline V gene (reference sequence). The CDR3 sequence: CASSTPAMGGRALLDTDTQYF. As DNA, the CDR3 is TGTGCCAGTAGTACTCCCGCAATGGGCGGGAGGGCCCTGCTAGACACAGATACGCAGTATTTT.

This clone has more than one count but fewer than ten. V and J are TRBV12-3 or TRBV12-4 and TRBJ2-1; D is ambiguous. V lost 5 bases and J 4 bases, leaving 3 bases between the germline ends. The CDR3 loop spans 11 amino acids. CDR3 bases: TGTGCCAGCAGTACTTACAATGAGCAGTTCTTC. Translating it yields CASSTYNEQFF.

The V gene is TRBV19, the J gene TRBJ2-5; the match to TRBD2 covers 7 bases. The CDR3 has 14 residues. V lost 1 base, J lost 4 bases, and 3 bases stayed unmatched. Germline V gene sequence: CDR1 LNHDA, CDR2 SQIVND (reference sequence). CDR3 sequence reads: CASSIAGGGETQYF. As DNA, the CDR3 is TGTGCCAGTAGTATAGCGGGAGGAGGAGAGACCCAGTACTTC.

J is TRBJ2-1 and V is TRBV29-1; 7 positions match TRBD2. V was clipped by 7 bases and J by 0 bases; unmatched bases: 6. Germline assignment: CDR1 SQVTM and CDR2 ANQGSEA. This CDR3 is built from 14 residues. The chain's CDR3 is CSARREVSYNEQFF. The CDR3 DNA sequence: TGCAGCGCCCGACGGGAGGTCTCCTACAATGAGCAGTTCTTC.

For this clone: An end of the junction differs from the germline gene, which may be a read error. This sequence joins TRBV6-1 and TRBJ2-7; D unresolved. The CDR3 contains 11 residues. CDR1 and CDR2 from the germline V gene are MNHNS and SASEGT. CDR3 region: CASILNNLAFF. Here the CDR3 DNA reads TGTGCCAGCATTCTAAATAATCTCGCCTTCTTC.

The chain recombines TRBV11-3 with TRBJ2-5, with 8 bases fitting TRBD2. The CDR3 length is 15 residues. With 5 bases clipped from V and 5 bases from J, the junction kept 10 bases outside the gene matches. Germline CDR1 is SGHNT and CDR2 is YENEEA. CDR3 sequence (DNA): TGTGCCAGCAGCCGACTAGCGAGGGAGGGGGAGACCCAGTACTTC. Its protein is CASSRLAREGETQYF.

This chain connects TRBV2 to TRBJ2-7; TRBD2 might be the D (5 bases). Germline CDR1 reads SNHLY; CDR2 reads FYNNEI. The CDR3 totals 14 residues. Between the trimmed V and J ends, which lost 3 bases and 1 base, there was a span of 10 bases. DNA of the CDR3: TGTGCCAGCAGTGAGGGGAGTGCGTCCTACGAGCAGTACTTC. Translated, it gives CASSEGSASYEQYF.

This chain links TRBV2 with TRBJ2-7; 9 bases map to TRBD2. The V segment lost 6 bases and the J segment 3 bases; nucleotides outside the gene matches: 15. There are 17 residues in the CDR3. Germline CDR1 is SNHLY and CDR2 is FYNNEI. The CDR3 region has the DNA TGTGCCAGCAGAAATCGAAGGAGGACTAGCGAGGACTACGAGCAGTACTTC. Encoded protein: CASRNRRRTSEDYEQYF.

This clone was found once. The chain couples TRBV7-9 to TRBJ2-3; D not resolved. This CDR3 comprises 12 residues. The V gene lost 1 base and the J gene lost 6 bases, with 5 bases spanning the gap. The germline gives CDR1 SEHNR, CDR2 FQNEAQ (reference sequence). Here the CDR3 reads CASSLVGDTQYF. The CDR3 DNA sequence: TGTGCCAGCAGCTTAGTCGGTGATACGCAGTATTTT.

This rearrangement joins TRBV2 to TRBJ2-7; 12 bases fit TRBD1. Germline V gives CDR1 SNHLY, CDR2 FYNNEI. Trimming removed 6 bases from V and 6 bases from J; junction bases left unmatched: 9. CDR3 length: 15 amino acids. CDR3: CASRPGQGAGGEQYF. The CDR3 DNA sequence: TGTGCCAGCAGGCCGGGACAGGGGGCTGGAGGCGAGCAGTACTTC.

CDR3 loop: CASSFIAGASYEQYF. The DNA for the CDR3 is TGTGCCAGCAGCTTTATAGCGGGAGCTTCCTACGAGCAGTACTTC. The chain recombines TRBV5-5 with TRBJ2-7; the match to TRBD2 covers 9 bases. CDR1 and CDR2 from the germline V gene are SGHKS and YYEKEE (reference sequence). The CDR3 length is 15 residues. Trimming at V came to 2 bases and at J to 1 base, leaving 4 bases not matched to a gene.

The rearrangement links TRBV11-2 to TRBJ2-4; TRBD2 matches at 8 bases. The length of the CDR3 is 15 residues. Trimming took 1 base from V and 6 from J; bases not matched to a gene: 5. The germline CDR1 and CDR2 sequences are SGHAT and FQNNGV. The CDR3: CASSLVGLGGNIQYF. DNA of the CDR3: TGTGCCAGCAGCTTAGTGGGACTAGGAGGAAACATTCAGTACTTC.

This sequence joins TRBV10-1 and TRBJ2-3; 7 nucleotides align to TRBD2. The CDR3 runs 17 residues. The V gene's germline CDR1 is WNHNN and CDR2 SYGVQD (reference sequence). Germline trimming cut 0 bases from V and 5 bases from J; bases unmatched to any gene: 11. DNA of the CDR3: TGCGCCAGCAGTGAGTCGCACGGGGGGTTCGGTATAGATACGCAGTATTTT. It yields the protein CASSESHGGFGIDTQYF.

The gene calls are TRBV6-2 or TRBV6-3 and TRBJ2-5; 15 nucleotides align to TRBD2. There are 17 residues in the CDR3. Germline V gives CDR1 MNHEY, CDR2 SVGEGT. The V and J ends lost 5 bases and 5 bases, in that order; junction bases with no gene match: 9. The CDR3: CASSTGLAGGSGETQYF. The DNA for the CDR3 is TGTGCCAGCAGTACCGGACTAGCGGGAGGGTCGGGGGAGACCCAGTACTTC.

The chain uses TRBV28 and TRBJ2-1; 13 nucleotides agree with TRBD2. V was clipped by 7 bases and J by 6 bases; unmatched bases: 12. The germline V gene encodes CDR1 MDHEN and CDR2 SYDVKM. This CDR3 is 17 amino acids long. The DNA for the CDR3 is TGTGCCAGCAAGCCCCTCGGACTAGCGGGAGCTGTCAATGAGCAGTTCTTC. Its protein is CASKPLGLAGAVNEQFF.

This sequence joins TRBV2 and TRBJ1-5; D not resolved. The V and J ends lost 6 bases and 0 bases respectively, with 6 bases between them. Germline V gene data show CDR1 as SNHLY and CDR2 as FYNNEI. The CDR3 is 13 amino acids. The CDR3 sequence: CASSEISNQPQHF. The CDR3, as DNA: TGTGCCAGCAGCGAGATTAGCAATCAGCCCCAGCATTTT.

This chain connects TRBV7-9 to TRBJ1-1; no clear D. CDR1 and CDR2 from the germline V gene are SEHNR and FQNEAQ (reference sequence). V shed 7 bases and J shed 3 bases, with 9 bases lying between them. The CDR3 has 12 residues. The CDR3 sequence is CASKEDYTEAFF. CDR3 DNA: TGTGCCAGCAAGGAGGATTACACTGAAGCTTTCTTT.

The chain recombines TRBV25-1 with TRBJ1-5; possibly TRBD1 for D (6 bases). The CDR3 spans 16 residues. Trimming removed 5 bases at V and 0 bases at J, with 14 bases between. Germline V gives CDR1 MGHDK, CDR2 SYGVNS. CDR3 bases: TGTGCCAGCAGTTATAACAGGGCTTATAGCAATCAGCCCCAGCATTTT. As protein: CASSYNRAYSNQPQHF.

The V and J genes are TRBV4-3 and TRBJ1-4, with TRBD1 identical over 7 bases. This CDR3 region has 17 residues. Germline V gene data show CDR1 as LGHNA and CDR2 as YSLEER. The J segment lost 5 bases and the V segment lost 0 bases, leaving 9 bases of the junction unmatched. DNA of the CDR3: TGCGCCAGCAGCCAAGACCCCTCAGGGGGTCCGAATGAAAAACTGTTTTTT. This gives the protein CASSQDPSGGPNEKLFF.

The CDR3 bases are TGTGCCACCACAGGGGGAGGTGGGGCCAACGTCCTGACTTTC. This codes for CATTGGGGANVLTF. The chain combines TRBV28 with TRBJ2-6, with TRBD1 matching over 8 bases. J lost 3 bases, V lost 10 bases, and 5 bases had no gene match. The germline gives CDR1 MDHEN, CDR2 SYDVKM. The CDR3 sequence is 14 residues long. Complete variable domain (other parts from reference TRBV28 and TRBJ2-6): DVKVTQSSRYLVKRTGEKVFLECVQDMDHENMFWYRQDPGLGLRLIYFSYDVKMKEKGDIPEGYSVSREKKERFSLILESASTNQTSMYLCATTGGGGANVLTFGAGSRLTVL.

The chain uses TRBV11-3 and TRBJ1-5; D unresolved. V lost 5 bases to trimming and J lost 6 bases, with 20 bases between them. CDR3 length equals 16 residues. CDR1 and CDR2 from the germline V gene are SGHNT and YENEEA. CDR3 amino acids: CASSPLQQRRVQPQHF. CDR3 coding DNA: TGTGCCAGCAGCCCCCTTCAGCAAAGGAGGGTTCAGCCCCAGCATTTT.

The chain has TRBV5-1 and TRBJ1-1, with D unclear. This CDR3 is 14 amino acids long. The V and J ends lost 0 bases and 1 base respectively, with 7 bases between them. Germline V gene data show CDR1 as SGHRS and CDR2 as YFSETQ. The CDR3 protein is CASSLDSSNTEAFF. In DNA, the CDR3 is TGCGCCAGCAGCTTGGACAGCTCGAACACTGAAGCTTTCTTT.

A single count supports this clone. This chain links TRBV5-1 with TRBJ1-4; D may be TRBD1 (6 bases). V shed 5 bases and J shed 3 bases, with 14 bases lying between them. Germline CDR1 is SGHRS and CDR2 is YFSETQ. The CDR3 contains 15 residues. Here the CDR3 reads CASSPTGAPNEKLFF. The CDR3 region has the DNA TGCGCCAGCAGTCCGACAGGCGCTCCTAATGAAAAACTGTTTTTT.

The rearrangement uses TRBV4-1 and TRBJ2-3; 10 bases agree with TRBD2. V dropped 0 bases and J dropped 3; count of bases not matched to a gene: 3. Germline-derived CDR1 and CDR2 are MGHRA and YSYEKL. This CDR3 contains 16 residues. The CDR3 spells CASSQEASGRTDTQYF. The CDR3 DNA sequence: TGCGCCAGCAGCCAAGAGGCTAGCGGGAGAACAGATACGCAGTATTTT.

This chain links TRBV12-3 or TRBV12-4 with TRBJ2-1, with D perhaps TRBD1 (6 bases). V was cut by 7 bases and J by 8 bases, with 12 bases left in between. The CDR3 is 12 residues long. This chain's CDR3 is CASTNRVDEQFF. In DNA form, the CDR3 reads TGTGCCAGCACCAACAGGGTCGATGAGCAGTTCTTC.